The entry below gives a single T cell receptor (beta chain) sequence along with its context. What it binds is not known. 5'RACE primed at constant segments yielded TCR alpha and TCR beta cDNA libraries bearing sample barcodes and UMIs. TCRdb analysed the 5' RACE reads with MiXCR anew, one entry per CDR3 protein. Of roughly 410,000 distinct CDR3 sequences listed, approximately 24% are singletons. The sample is drawn from a study of T-cell memory formation after mild COVID-19. Across the study: The study found TCR clusters largely donor specific. General observations from the study: CD4+ contracting clones lay mainly in CM and EM, CD8+ ones in EMRA. Among clones peaking at day 37 in the second wave, SARS-CoV-2 specificity remained unconfirmed.

The sample was PBMCs or a T cell subset sorted from them (not recorded which). The origin of this receptor is an adult woman who had mild COVID-19 (a few samples of this study predate the infection). Cell type and time point are not known.

CDR3 bases: TGTGCCAGCAGCGCCCGAGACGTGAGCCGTGGCTACACCTTC. It encodes CASSARDVSRGYTF. The chain uses TRBV7-8 and TRBJ1-2, with no clear D. V was clipped by 5 bases and J by 7 bases, with 17 bases between them. The CDR3 contains 14 residues. Germline CDR1 is SGHVS and CDR2 is FQNEAQ.